Listed below are T cell receptor beta chains from one sample, sequenced in a study of cytomegalovirus exposure and HLA in healthy donors. Profiled with immunoSEQ multiplex PCR; TCRdb holds only in-frame clones, not every one. Found here are 120,000 or so clones, roughly 90% of them singletons; the top ten hold approximately 2.1%. Sequenced input: PBMCs. These receptor sequences come from a woman under 30 in good health and CMV-seronegative. The CDR3 runs from the conserved cysteine through the conserved F or W.

14	TRBV4-1	TRBJ2-7	CASSQPGLGYEQYF
17	TRBV28	TRBJ1-5	CASSFSGKGQGNQPQHF
19	TRBV11-2	TRBJ2-1	CASSPWGLAGGSSYNEQFF
12	TRBV2	TRBJ2-7	CASDGQGYEQYF
18	TRBV11-2	TRBJ2-5	CASRGGRGGRGPQETQYF
13	TRBV11-2	TRBJ1-5	CASSGSGNQPQHF
15	TRBV7-2	TRBJ2-7	CASSPEGRAAYEQYF
15	TRBV27	TRBJ1-6	CASSPGQGFTSPLHF
16	TRBV9	TRBJ2-1	CASSVVAGGLYNEQFF
15	TRBV11-2	TRBJ2-5	CASSLAGRDIQTQYF
14	TRBV7-2	TRBJ2-3	CASSWTSGTDTQYF
15	TRBV27	TRBJ2-3	CASTKRGDHTDTQYF
15	TRBV30	TRBJ2-5	CAWSGSDTLSGTQYF
13	TRBV5-1	TRBJ2-7	CASSLAATGEQYF
14	TRBV9	TRBJ1-1	CASSVGQGNTEAFF
15	TRBV28	TRBJ2-7	CASSTPGTGGHEQYF
15	TRBV6-1	TRBJ2-3	CASSEGAGTPDTQYF
14	TRBV18	TRBJ1-1	CASSPRGVREGAFF
16	TRBV28	TRBJ2-1	CASSLRGSPNLNEQFF
17	TRBV28	TRBJ1-1	CASSLPIKGARNTEAFF
16	TRBV4-1	TRBJ2-3	CASTQNAGVSGDTQYF
18	TRBV2	TRBJ2-3	CASNRPMGGGSGTDTQYF
15	TRBV7-3	TRBJ2-1	CASSQGTGGYNEQFF
13	TRBV7-2	TRBJ1-5	CASSYRGNQPQHF
14	TRBV30	TRBJ1-1	CAWSGAGPNTEAFF
15	TRBV7-6	TRBJ2-2	CASSLATTETGELFF
18	TRBV18	TRBJ2-1	CASSPPEILPVPYNEQFF